The 30 T cell receptor beta chains given below trace back to one sample, sequenced in a study of CD4 T cells in relation to SARS-CoV-2 and coronaviruses. TCRdb's copy holds only in-frame clones and misses some; the assay was immunoSEQ multiplex PCR. The repertoire holds tens of thousands of clones, with roughly 93% as singletons. Unexposed donor CD4+ T cells date from about 2011-2018, before the COVID-19 pandemic. The sample comprised naive CD4+ T cells from PBMCs. This sample's subset: naive CD4+ T cells isolated by negative enrichment. All receptors come from a human donor in good health.

The rearrangement links TRBV19 to TRBJ2-5, with 9 bases that match TRBD2. TRBJ2-7 explains the end of the DNA better; the J call may be wrong. CDR3 size: 16 residues. Germline lookup yields CDR1 LNHDA and CDR2 SQIVND (reference sequence). The CDR3 region has the DNA TGTGCCAGTAGAGATATTAGCGGGAGCGGGGCCTACGAGCAGTACTTC. Residues: CASRDISGSGAYEQYF.

The V gene is TRBV5-1, the J gene TRBJ2-7, with 8 bases fitting TRBD2. Per germline, CDR1 SGHRS and CDR2 YFSETQ. CDR3 length: 17 residues. The V and J ends lost 0 bases and 0 bases, in that order; junction bases with no gene match: 8. CDR3 sequence: CASSLEASGWNSYEQYF. CDR3 bases: TGCGCCAGCAGCTTGGAGGCTAGCGGGTGGAACTCCTACGAGCAGTACTTC.

The sample holds one count of this clone. The V gene is TRBV12-2, the J gene TRBJ1-5; the table assigns TRBD1, which was not confirmed against the DNA. TRBV12-2 counts as a pseudogene. This CDR3 spans 15 amino acids. This chain's CDR3 is CASRLWGGRNQPQHF. In DNA, the CDR3 is TGTGCAAGTCGCTTATGGGGCGGCCGCAATCAGCCCCAGCATTTT.

V is TRBV2 and J is TRBJ1-2; D is possibly TRBD1 (5 bases). The germline V gene has CDR1 SNHLY and CDR2 FYNNEI. Trimming pared 4 bases from V and 2 bases from J, leaving 11 bases between. The CDR3 length is 14 residues. Written as DNA, the CDR3 is TGTGCCAGCAGTGTGGCCAGGGCCAACTATGGCTACACCTTC. Translating it yields CASSVARANYGYTF.

This clone has just a few counts. The rearrangement joins TRBV24-1 to TRBJ1-2, with 9 bases aligning to TRBD1. Germline loops: CDR1 KGHDR, CDR2 SFDVKD. V was clipped by 6 bases and J by 8 bases; unmatched bases: 15. The CDR3 length is 16 residues. This CDR3 is CATSSPRTGDSGGYTF. The CDR3 bases are TGTGCCACCAGTTCTCCCCGGACAGGGGATTCGGGGGGCTACACCTTC.

This clone was recorded once. The same CDR3 arises from other DNA sequences in this sample as well. The chain couples TRBV28 to TRBJ2-1; TRBD2 matches 9 bases. The V gene's germline CDR1 is MDHEN and CDR2 SYDVKM. Trimming cost V 4 bases and J 6 bases; bases outside gene matches: 7. The CDR3 is 15 amino acids. CDR3 protein: CASSSLAGGLNEQFF. The CDR3 DNA follows: TGTGCCAGCAGTTCTCTCGCGGGAGGGCTCAATGAGCAGTTCTTC. Complete variable domain (other parts from reference TRBV28 and TRBJ2-1): DVKVTQSSRYLVKRTGEKVFLECVQDMDHENMFWYRQDPGLGLRLIYFSYDVKMKEKGDIPEGYSVSREKKERFSLILESASTNQTSMYLCASSSLAGGLNEQFFGPGTRLTVL.

The chain uses TRBV6-5 and TRBJ2-7; D unclear. Trimming shortened V by 7 bases and J by 3 bases, and 13 bases separated the two germline ends. CDR1 is MNHEY, CDR2 SVGAGI, per germline. This CDR3 is built from 13 residues. CDR3 bases: TGTGCCAGCACAAGTTCTCTTAGCTACGAGCAGTACTTC. Protein product: CASTSSLSYEQYF.

The chain combines TRBV5-4 with TRBJ2-3; TRBD1 matches at 10 bases. The germline gives CDR1 SGHNT, CDR2 YYREEE (reference sequence). The CDR3 has 14 residues. Germline trimming cut 3 bases from V and 4 bases from J; bases unmatched to any gene: 2. CDR3 nucleotide sequence: TGTGCCAGCAGCTCCGGGACAGGGGCAGATACGCAGTATTTT. It yields the protein CASSSGTGADTQYF.

V gene TRBV7-3 combines with J gene TRBJ2-1; the D gene is possibly TRBD2 (5 bases). Germline V lookup: CDR1 SGHTA, CDR2 FQGTGA. With 8 bases removed from V and 0 bases from J, the gap between germline ends came to 8 bases. The CDR3 length is 13 residues. The CDR3 nucleotides read TGTGCCAGCGCGGGTAGCTCCTACAATGAGCAGTTCTTC. This translates into CASAGSSYNEQFF.

The CDR3 region has the DNA TGTGCCAGCAGCTACAGGTTCAACTACGAGCAGTACTTC. Its protein product is CASSYRFNYEQYF. The V call is TRBV11-3, the J call TRBJ2-7; perhaps TRBD1 as D (5 bases). CDR1 and CDR2 from the germline V gene are SGHNT and YENEEA. V was cut by 4 bases and J by 3 bases, with 10 bases left in between. The CDR3 has 13 amino acids.

This clone was seen just once. The chain is built from TRBV9 and TRBJ2-3, with D perhaps TRBD1 (6 bases). V lost 1 base and J 1 base, leaving 13 bases between the germline ends. Germline-derived CDR1 and CDR2 are SGDLS and YYNGEE. The CDR3 loop spans 16 amino acids. Here the CDR3 reads CASSVSRGLGTDTQYF. In DNA, the CDR3 is TGTGCCAGCAGCGTATCCAGGGGATTGGGCACAGATACGCAGTATTTT.

The CDR3 reads CASSYAGPRTDTQYF. The CDR3, as DNA: TGTGCCAGCAGTTACGCAGGGCCTCGCACAGATACGCAGTATTTT. The rearrangement joins TRBV28 to TRBJ2-3, with a weak D call TRBD1 (5 bases). Trimming removed 4 bases from V and 1 base from J, with 12 bases in between. The CDR3 is 15 residues long. Germline V gives CDR1 MDHEN, CDR2 SYDVKM.

The chain has TRBV18 and TRBJ1-2; D may be TRBD1 (6 bases). From germline, CDR1 is KGHSH and CDR2 LQKENI. The ends were cut back, 7 bases at V and 4 bases at J, with 16 bases in the middle. This CDR3 is built from 14 residues. CDR3 nucleotide sequence: TGTGCCAGCTTACCTCAGGGGCAAAGCTATGGCTACACCTTC. Its translation is CASLPQGQSYGYTF.

The table lists this clone with a count of one. The V and J genes are TRBV3-1 (or the pseudogene TRBV3-2) and TRBJ1-1, with 10 positions matching TRBD1. J lost 8 bases, V lost 0 bases, and 6 bases had no gene match. The CDR3 consists of 15 residues. In germline, CDR1 is LGHDT, CDR2 YNNKEL (reference sequence). CDR3 amino acids: CASSQELGTGDEAFF. CDR3 in DNA: TGTGCCAGCAGCCAAGAGTTAGGGACAGGGGACGAAGCTTTCTTT.

J is TRBJ2-7 and V is TRBV7-2; D remains ambiguous. This CDR3 comprises 11 residues. V was trimmed by 4 bases and J by 2 bases, leaving 3 bases between them. The germline V gene has CDR1 SGHTA and CDR2 FQGNSA. The CDR3 nucleotides are TGTGCCAGCAGCTCCGCCTACGAGCAGTACTTC. Translated, it gives CASSSAYEQYF.

The V gene is TRBV10-3, the J gene TRBJ2-1, with 8 bases identical to TRBD2. CDR1 ENHRY and CDR2 SYGVKD come from the germline V gene. CDR3 size: 15 residues. The V and J ends lost 4 bases and 3 bases, in that order; junction bases with no gene match: 5. The CDR3 DNA follows: TGTGCCATCAGTGGGAGCGGGGGAAGCTACAATGAGCAGTTCTTC. As protein: CAISGSGGSYNEQFF.

The chain links TRBV5-6 to TRBJ1-3; a possible D gene is TRBD1 (6 bases). Germline assignment: CDR1 SGHDT and CDR2 YYEEEE. The CDR3 is 15 residues long. Trimming took 0 bases from V and 3 from J, leaving 10 bases between them. CDR3 amino acids: CASSLEGVFGNTIYF. CDR3 coding DNA: TGTGCCAGCAGCTTGGAGGGGGTTTTTGGAAACACCATATATTTT.

The chain has TRBV7-2 and TRBJ2-3, with 8 bases that match TRBD2. Germline V lookup: CDR1 SGHTA, CDR2 FQGNSA. J gave up 8 bases and V 5 bases, and 15 bases lay outside the gene matches. The length of the CDR3 is 16 residues. The chain's CDR3 is CASSPRLAGGRTTQYF. DNA of the CDR3: TGTGCCAGCAGCCCCCGGCTGGCGGGGGGCCGAACTACGCAGTATTTT.

The chain is built from TRBV7-9 and TRBJ1-2; 9 bases map to TRBD1. Germline loops: CDR1 SEHNR, CDR2 FQNEAQ (reference sequence). V lost 5 bases, J lost 3 bases, and 7 bases stayed unmatched. The CDR3 spans 15 residues. The DNA of the CDR3 is TGTGCCAGCAGCCCGGGACAGGGTCATGACTATGGCTACACCTTC. It codes for CASSPGQGHDYGYTF.

This chain connects TRBV7-2 to TRBJ2-1; 12 bases agree with TRBD2. Germline trimming cut 0 bases from V and 5 bases from J; bases unmatched to any gene: 2. Germline values: CDR1 SGHTA, CDR2 FQGNSA. CDR3 length equals 16 residues. This CDR3 reads CASSLAGTSGHNEQFF. CDR3 coding DNA: TGTGCCAGCAGCTTAGCGGGGACTAGCGGGCACAATGAGCAGTTCTTC.

The chain is built from TRBV19 and TRBJ1-4; D is unresolved. The V and J ends lost 4 bases and 1 base respectively, with 10 bases between them. The CDR3 loop spans 15 amino acids. Germline CDR1 reads LNHDA; CDR2 reads SQIVND (reference sequence). The CDR3 DNA reads as TGTGCCAGTAGTAATCCGGCCGGAACTAATGAAAAACTGTTTTTT. Its protein is CASSNPAGTNEKLFF.

The chain employs TRBV28 and TRBJ1-1, with D unresolved. This CDR3 is 12 amino acids long. Deletions cut 7 bases from V and 4 bases from J, with 10 bases between. CDR1 is MDHEN and CDR2 is SYDVKM in the germline V gene. The CDR3 loop reads CASKVGGTEAFF. For the CDR3, the DNA is TGTGCCAGCAAGGTCGGTGGCACTGAAGCTTTCTTT.

The chain combines TRBV24-1 with TRBJ2-3, with 8 bases fitting TRBD2. The CDR3 loop spans 15 amino acids. Germline values: CDR1 KGHDR, CDR2 SFDVKD. The ends lost 3 bases at V and 7 bases at J; junction bases unmatched: 8. This CDR3 is CATSDPSGSGNTQYF. The CDR3 DNA follows: TGTGCCACCAGTGATCCGAGCGGGAGTGGTAATACGCAGTATTTT.

This chain connects TRBV28 to TRBJ1-2; D is perhaps TRBD1 (5 bases). Trimming cost V 2 bases and J 3 bases, with 10 bases left between them. The CDR3 has 14 residues. The germline V gene has CDR1 MDHEN and CDR2 SYDVKM. CDR3 DNA: TGTGCCAGCAGTTTAGTTGTCAGGGACTATGGCTACACCTTC. This encodes CASSLVVRDYGYTF.

V and J are TRBV7-9 and TRBJ2-5; 10 bases match TRBD2. After removal of 5 bases from V and 1 base from J, the junction contained 10 bases not matched to a gene. Looked up from germline, CDR1 is SEHNR and CDR2 is FQNEAQ (reference sequence). The CDR3 extends over 17 amino acids. Written as DNA, the CDR3 is TGTGCCAGCAGCCCCGGGGCTAGCGGGGGCCCCCAAGAGACCCAGTACTTC. It specifies CASSPGASGGPQETQYF.

V is TRBV7-9 and J is TRBJ2-3, with a weak D call TRBD1 (5 bases). V lost 5 bases and J lost 3, with 12 bases in between. This CDR3 has 14 amino acids. The V gene's germline CDR1 is SEHNR and CDR2 FQNEAQ (reference sequence). The CDR3 DNA sequence: TGTGCCAGCAGCCTTCAGGGTGGGACAGATACGCAGTATTTT. Translated: CASSLQGGTDTQYF.

This clone showed up just a few times. The chain recombines TRBV12-5 with TRBJ1-6; tentatively, D is TRBD1 (5 bases). CDR3 length: 14 amino acids. Germline V gene data show CDR1 as LGHNT and CDR2 as FRNRAP. The V and J ends lost 6 bases and 7 bases respectively, with 13 bases between them. The CDR3 DNA sequence: TGTGCTAGTGGGACTGGAGGGGCAAATTCACCCCTCCACTTT. Amino acid sequence: CASGTGGANSPLHF.

The chain recombines TRBV5-4 with TRBJ2-3; D remains unclear. The CDR3 consists of 12 residues. Trimming took off 3 bases at V and 0 bases at J, with 2 bases between the two ends. CDR1 is SGHNT and CDR2 is YYREEE in the germline V gene (reference sequence). The CDR3 nucleotides are TGTGCCAGCAGCTCGAGCACAGATACGCAGTATTTT. Translation: CASSSSTDTQYF. The full variable domain, rest sourced from reference TRBV5-4 and TRBJ2-3, is ETGVTQSPTHLIKTRGQQVTLRCSSQSGHNTVSWYQQALGQGPQFIFQYYREEENGRGNFPPRFSGLQFPNYSSELNVNALELDDSALYLCASSSSTDTQYFGPGTRLTVL.

This clone has just one count. The chain is built from TRBV5-4 and TRBJ1-6; 8 nucleotides match TRBD1. The CDR3 sequence is 14 residues long. Losses at the gene ends were 4 bases for V and 7 bases for J; bases not matched to a gene: 4. Per germline, CDR1 SGHNT and CDR2 YYREEE (reference sequence). CDR3 sequence reads: CASSQDRDNSPLHF. CDR3 DNA: TGTGCCAGCAGCCAGGACAGGGACAATTCACCCCTCCACTTT. Using reference TRBV5-4 and TRBJ1-6 for the parts outside the CDR3, the full variable domain is ETGVTQSPTHLIKTRGQQVTLRCSSQSGHNTVSWYQQALGQGPQFIFQYYREEENGRGNFPPRFSGLQFPNYSSELNVNALELDDSALYLCASSQDRDNSPLHFGNGTRLTVT.

V usage is TRBV27 and J usage is TRBJ2-3; 8 bases agree with TRBD1. The CDR3 has 18 residues. J lost 4 bases, V lost 4 bases, and 16 bases had no gene match. From germline, CDR1 is MNHEY and CDR2 SMNVEV (reference sequence). The CDR3 loop is CASSSPFRTGQFADTQYF. The DNA of the CDR3 is TGTGCCAGCAGTTCCCCTTTCCGGACAGGGCAGTTCGCAGATACGCAGTATTTT.